This is a list of T cell receptor beta chains from one sample in a study of read filtering for tumor transcriptome and immune sequencing. TCRdb independently ran MiXCR on the reads; one entry per CDR3 protein. The sample shows fewer than 100,000 distinct CDR3 sequences, 12% of them seen only once. Material for sequencing was a population of CD138-negative cells sorted from bone marrow. The source is a donor over 35 with multiple myeloma. CDR3s include the opening cysteine and the closing phenylalanine or tryptophan. A D gene is named only where the DNA matches it firmly. Rows give clone size only sometimes, using once, few, many, or a class for an expanded clone.

CDR3: CASSSFDGRSGNTIYF
DNA: TGTGCCAGCAGCTCATTTGACGGAAGATCTGGAAACACCATATATTTT
V: TRBV5-8
J: TRBJ1-3
D: -
size: -

CDR3: CASSDLTESSYNEQFF
DNA: TGTGCCAGCAGTGATCTGACGGAGAGCTCCTACAATGAGCAGTTCTTC
V: TRBV6-2/TRBV6-3
J: TRBJ2-1
D: -
size: -

CDR3: CASSGTGNSGANVLTF
DNA: TGCGCCAGCAGCGGGACAGGAAACTCTGGGGCCAACGTCCTGACTTTC
V: TRBV5-1
J: TRBJ2-6
D: TRBD1
size: many

CDR3: CSARGGQGGILPQHF
DNA: TGCAGTGCTAGAGGCGGACAGGGGGGAATTTTGCCCCAGCATTTT
V: TRBV20-1
J: TRBJ1-5
D: TRBD1
size: many

CDR3: CASSTFIAPLAGGVYEQFF
DNA: TGTGCCAGCAGCACATTTATCGCCCCCCTAGCGGGAGGCGTTTATGAGCAGTTCTTC
V: TRBV7-9
J: TRBJ2-1
D: TRBD2
size: medium-sized

CDR3: CSVEDRGTFTDTQYF
DNA: TGCAGCGTTGAAGATCGAGGTACTTTCACAGATACGCAGTATTTT
V: TRBV29-1
J: TRBJ2-3
D: -
size: many

CDR3: CSAPGRVGTGAFF
DNA: TGCAGTGCCCCCGGGAGGGTGGGCACTGGAGCTTTCTTT
V: TRBV20-1
J: TRBJ1-1
D: -
size: -

CDR3: CASSSRAGGQPQHF
DNA: TGTGCCAGCAGTTCCCGCGCAGGCGGTCAGCCCCAGCATTTT
V: TRBV28
J: TRBJ1-5
D: -
size: many

CDR3: CASSDRGDSTDTQYF
DNA: TGTGCCAGCAGCGACAGAGGGGACAGCACAGATACGCAGTATTTT
V: TRBV6-4
J: TRBJ2-3
D: -
size: many

CDR3: CASSSWTSDQETQYF
DNA: TGTGCCAGCAGCTCTTGGACTAGCGATCAAGAGACCCAGTACTTC
V: TRBV5-4
J: TRBJ2-5
D: TRBD2
size: many

CDR3: CASSLTGEGYNEQFF
DNA: TGTGCCAGCAGTTTAACGGGGGAGGGGTACAATGAGCAGTTCTTC
V: TRBV28
J: TRBJ2-1
D: TRBD2
size: many

CDR3: CSANRGLDTQYF
DNA: TGCAGTGCTAACAGGGGCTTGGATACGCAGTATTTT
V: TRBV20-1
J: TRBJ2-3
D: TRBD1
size: many

CDR3: CASSLASYSGANVLTF
DNA: TGTGCCAGCAGCCTAGCGTCTTACTCTGGGGCCAACGTCCTGACTTTC
V: TRBV28
J: TRBJ2-6
D: -
size: many

CDR3: CASSLPDRGYEQYF
DNA: TGCGCCAGCAGCTTGCCGGACCGCGGATACGAGCAGTACTTC
V: TRBV5-1
J: TRBJ2-7
D: -
size: few

CDR3: CASSVAGFTDTQYF
DNA: TGTGCCAGCAGCGTAGCCGGGTTCACAGATACGCAGTATTTT
V: TRBV9
J: TRBJ2-3
D: -
size: -

CDR3: CASSAALEAEAFF
DNA: TGTGCCAGCAGCGCCGCCTTGGAGGCTGAAGCTTTCTTT
V: TRBV13
J: TRBJ1-1
D: -
size: -

CDR3: CASRGADLQKETQYF
DNA: TGTGCCAGCAGGGGAGCGGATCTCCAAAAAGAGACCCAGTACTTC
V: TRBV2
J: TRBJ2-5
D: -
size: many

CDR3: CASSTGDRGYTGELFF
DNA: TGTGCCAGCAGTACCGGCGACAGGGGGTACACCGGGGAGCTGTTTTTT
V: TRBV6-5
J: TRBJ2-2
D: TRBD1
size: many

CDR3: CASGTTGWNTEAFF
DNA: TGTGCCAGCGGCACGACAGGGTGGAACACTGAAGCTTTCTTT
V: TRBV3-1
J: TRBJ1-1
D: TRBD1
size: many

CDR3: CASSQNGRNTGELFF
DNA: TGTGCCAGCTCACAGAACGGACGGAACACCGGGGAGCTGTTTTTT
V: TRBV18
J: TRBJ2-2
D: -
size: many

CDR3: CSAREGTVTNYGYTF
DNA: TGCAGTGCTAGAGAAGGGACAGTTACTAACTATGGCTACACCTTC
V: TRBV20-1
J: TRBJ1-2
D: TRBD1
size: many

CDR3: CASSSRTSGSRSSPNEQFF
DNA: TGTGCCAGCAGCTCAAGGACTAGCGGATCCAGATCTTCTCCCAATGAGCAGTTCTTC
V: TRBV7-2
J: TRBJ2-1
D: TRBD2
size: many

CDR3: CASSLGLASSTDTQYF
DNA: TGTGCCAGCAGCTTAGGTCTAGCGTCTAGCACAGATACGCAGTATTTT
V: TRBV11-2
J: TRBJ2-3
D: -
size: many

CDR3: CASSPYVGPYGYTF
DNA: TGTGCCAGTAGCCCATATGTGGGACCCTATGGCTACACCTTC
V: TRBV19
J: TRBJ1-2
D: -
size: many

CDR3: CASSYSMEANQPQHF
DNA: TGTGCCAGCAGTTACTCGATGGAGGCCAATCAGCCCCAGCATTTT
V: TRBV6-5
J: TRBJ1-5
D: -
size: many

CDR3: CASSPRGEADTQYF
DNA: TGTGCCAGCAGCCCGAGAGGAGAGGCAGATACGCAGTATTTT
V: TRBV28
J: TRBJ2-3
D: -
size: many

CDR3: CASSLANAGPIYGYTF
DNA: TGCGCCAGCAGCTTGGCCAACGCCGGACCGATCTATGGCTACACCTTC
V: TRBV5-1
J: TRBJ1-2
D: -
size: few

CDR3: CERCRRAWGGAVHQPQHF
DNA: TGTGAGCGGTGCCGACGCGCCTGGGGAGGTGCAGTTCATCAGCCCCAGCATTTT
V: TRBV7-2
J: TRBJ1-5
D: -
size: few

CDR3: CSARDTLAGTDTQYF
DNA: TGCAGTGCTAGAGATACCCTAGCGGGAACAGATACGCAGTATTTT
V: TRBV20-1
J: TRBJ2-3
D: TRBD2
size: -

CDR3: CSVGKGASGRSTGELFF
DNA: TGCAGCGTTGGAAAGGGGGCTAGCGGGAGATCTACCGGGGAGCTGTTTTTT
V: TRBV29-1
J: TRBJ2-2
D: TRBD2
size: many

CDR3: CASSIRPGLAGDPETQYF
DNA: TGTGCCAGCAGCATCAGACCTGGACTAGCGGGAGATCCAGAGACCCAGTACTTC
V: TRBV7-2
J: TRBJ2-5
D: TRBD2
size: -

CDR3: CASSQTSGSVNEQFF
DNA: TGTGCCAGCAGTCAGACTAGCGGGAGTGTTAATGAGCAGTTCTTC
V: TRBV2
J: TRBJ2-1
D: TRBD2
size: many

CDR3: CASRASGTDTQYF
DNA: TGTGCCAGCAGGGCCTCAGGGACAGATACGCAGTATTTT
V: TRBV12-3/TRBV12-4
J: TRBJ2-3
D: -
size: many

CDR3: CASSLGAGGETQYF
DNA: TGTGCCTCCTCCCTAGGAGCGGGAGGGGAGACCCAGTACTTC
V: TRBV11-3
J: TRBJ2-5
D: TRBD2
size: many

CDR3: CSARPSGSTGELFF
DNA: TGCAGTGCTAGGCCCAGCGGGTCCACCGGGGAGCTGTTTTTT
V: TRBV20-1
J: TRBJ2-2
D: -
size: many

CDR3: CATRDLPNTGELFF
DNA: TGTGCCACCAGGGACCTCCCGAACACCGGGGAGCTGTTTTTT
V: TRBV15
J: TRBJ2-2
D: -
size: many

CDR3: CSVEAGTGDEQFF
DNA: TGCAGCGTTGAAGCTGGGACAGGCGATGAGCAGTTCTTC
V: TRBV29-1
J: TRBJ2-1
D: TRBD1
size: few

CDR3: CASSVGGLAGITDTQYF
DNA: TGTGCCAGCAGCGTAGGGGGACTAGCGGGAATCACAGATACGCAGTATTTT
V: TRBV9
J: TRBJ2-3
D: TRBD2
size: many

CDR3: CASIPLAGVVTGELFF
DNA: TGTGCCAGCATCCCACTAGCGGGAGTTGTCACCGGGGAGCTGTTTTTT
V: TRBV27
J: TRBJ2-2
D: TRBD2
size: many

CDR3: CGSNEIDRYGMNTEAVF
DNA: TGCGGCTCCAATGAGATCGACAGGTACGGGATGAACACTGAAGCTGTCTTT
V: TRBV29-1
J: TRBJ1-1
D: -
size: once

CDR3: CASSRPGQGSEQYF
DNA: TGTGCCAGCAGCCGACCGGGACAGGGTTCCGAGCAGTACTTC
V: TRBV11-2
J: TRBJ2-7
D: TRBD1
size: many

CDR3: CSATSGRLAYEQYF
DNA: TGCAGTGCTACAAGCGGGAGGCTCGCCTACGAGCAGTACTTC
V: TRBV20-1
J: TRBJ2-7
D: TRBD2
size: few

CDR3: CASSYSLAGVGEQFF
DNA: TGTGCCAGCAGTTATTCACTAGCGGGAGTGGGTGAGCAGTTCTTC
V: TRBV27
J: TRBJ2-1
D: TRBD2
size: many

CDR3: CASSLGSANYGYTF
DNA: TGTGCCAGCAGCTTAGGTTCTGCTAACTATGGCTACACCTTC
V: TRBV7-9
J: TRBJ1-2
D: -
size: many

CDR3: CASSTPQGSGGANVLTF
DNA: TGTGCCAGTAGTACCCCCCAGGGCTCGGGAGGGGCCAACGTCCTGACTTTC
V: TRBV19
J: TRBJ2-6
D: -
size: -

CDR3: CASREGGGGDIQYF
DNA: TGCGCCAGCAGGGAGGGCGGGGGAGGAGACATTCAGTACTTC
V: TRBV5-1
J: TRBJ2-4
D: TRBD2
size: -

CDR3: CASSLRDPATEAFF
DNA: TGCGCCAGCAGCTTGAGGGACCCGGCGACTGAAGCTTTCTTT
V: TRBV5-1
J: TRBJ1-1
D: -
size: many

CDR3: CAWSVKATGELFF
DNA: TGTGCCTGGAGTGTAAAAGCCACCGGGGAGCTGTTTTTT
V: TRBV30
J: TRBJ2-2
D: -
size: many

CDR3: CAISMPNYNEQFF
DNA: TGTGCCATCAGTATGCCAAACTACAATGAGCAGTTCTTC
V: TRBV10-3
J: TRBJ2-1
D: -
size: many

CDR3: CASSDQGGETEASF
DNA: TGCGCCAGCAGCGATCAGGGCGGGGAAACTGAAGCTTCCTTT
V: TRBV5-1
J: TRBJ1-1
D: -
size: -

CDR3: CASSELEGRAYEQYF
DNA: TGTGCCAGCAGTGAATTGGAGGGGCGCGCCTACGAGCAGTACTTC
V: TRBV25-1
J: TRBJ2-7
D: -
size: many

CDR3: CAISENRGAKNTGELFF
DNA: TGTGCCATCAGTGAAAACAGGGGCGCGAAGAACACCGGGGAGCTGTTTTTT
V: TRBV10-3
J: TRBJ2-2
D: TRBD1
size: many

CDR3: CASSSPSEGGSRNEQFF
DNA: TGTGCCAGCAGCTCCCCGAGTGAGGGCGGGAGCCGAAATGAGCAGTTCTTT
V: TRBV28
J: TRBJ2-1
D: TRBD2
size: -

CDR3: CSVAVAGGLYF
DNA: TGCAGCGTCGCCGTAGCGGGAGGGTTGTACTTC
V: TRBV29-1
J: TRBJ2-7
D: TRBD2
size: many

CDR3: CASSPSGSYIEQFF
DNA: TGTGCCAGCAGCCCTAGCGGGAGTTATATTGAGCAGTTCTTC
V: TRBV7-8
J: TRBJ2-1
D: TRBD2
size: -